This T cell receptor (beta chain) was sequenced during a study of T-cell memory formation after mild COVID-19. As for the study in general: TCR clusters mostly belonged to single donors.

Germline loops: CDR1 SEHNR, CDR2 FQNEAQ (reference sequence). This CDR3 is 12 amino acids long. The V end lost 5 bases, the J end lost 0 bases, and 2 bases lay between the germline ends. MiXCR, applied by TCRdb to the 5' RACE reads, yields one record per CDR3 protein. Here the sample spans a few hundred thousand distinct CDR3 sequences, 20% to 25% being singletons. Study-level findings and limits: A subset of responding clones appeared in pre-infection memory, suggesting cross-reactive memory joined. Contracting clones localized mainly to CM and EM when CD4+ and mainly to EMRA when CD8+. Day 15 to 85 contracting clones showed balanced CD4/CD8; later expanders leaned CD4+.

This clonotype was picked up a small number of times. As yet, its antigen is unknown. The chain uses TRBV7-9 and TRBJ2-1; D is unclear. This TCR derives from an adult woman who had mild COVID-19 (a few samples of this study predate the infection). Cell type and time point are not known. Sequenced sample: PBMCs or a T cell subset sorted from them (not recorded which). The DNA of the CDR3 is TGTGCCAGCAGCACCTCCTACAATGAGCAGTTCTTC. Translation gives CASSTSYNEQFF.